This T cell receptor beta chain was profiled in a study of cytomegalovirus exposure and HLA in healthy donors. Broader study findings: TCR beta chain V- and J-gene trimming was linked, in a later analysis, to a missense variant in DCLRE1C. Sequencing depth roughly uniform across donors was assumed in presence/absence analyses. CMV serostatus stood as the only immune exposure information on hand. The study designated roughly 150 TCR beta chains cytomegalovirus-associated.

The PCR had 60 Vbeta and 13 Jbeta primers. The table came from immunoSEQ multiplex PCR; TCRdb's copy has only in-frame clones and leaves some out. The table records approximately 150,000 clones, 81% of them present only once. A remark on this clone: Antigen: not known.

From germline, CDR1 is SGHRS and CDR2 YFSETQ. Trimming took 4 bases from V and 4 from J, leaving 17 bases between them. The CDR3 has 15 amino acids. This TCR was sampled from a man over 45 in good health and CMV-seropositive. Sequences were obtained from PBMCs. This sequence joins TRBV5-1 and TRBJ1-1, with D possibly being TRBD1 (6 bases). CDR3 sequence (DNA): TGCGCCAGCAGCCCTATGCAGGGGATGGGCACTGAAGCTTTCTTT. It encodes CASSPMQGMGTEAFF.